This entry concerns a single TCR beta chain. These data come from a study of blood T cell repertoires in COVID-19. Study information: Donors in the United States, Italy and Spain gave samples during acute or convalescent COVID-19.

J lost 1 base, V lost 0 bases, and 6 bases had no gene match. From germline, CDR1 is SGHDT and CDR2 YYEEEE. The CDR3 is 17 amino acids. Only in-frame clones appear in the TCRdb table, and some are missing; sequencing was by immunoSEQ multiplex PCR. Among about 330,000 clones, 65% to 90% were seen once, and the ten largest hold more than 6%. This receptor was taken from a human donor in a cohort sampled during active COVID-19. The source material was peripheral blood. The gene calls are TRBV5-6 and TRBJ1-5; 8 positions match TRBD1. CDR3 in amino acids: CASSLGRGLKSNQPQHF. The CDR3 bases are TGTGCCAGCAGCTTGGGCAGGGGGCTGAAAAGCAATCAGCCCCAGCATTTT.